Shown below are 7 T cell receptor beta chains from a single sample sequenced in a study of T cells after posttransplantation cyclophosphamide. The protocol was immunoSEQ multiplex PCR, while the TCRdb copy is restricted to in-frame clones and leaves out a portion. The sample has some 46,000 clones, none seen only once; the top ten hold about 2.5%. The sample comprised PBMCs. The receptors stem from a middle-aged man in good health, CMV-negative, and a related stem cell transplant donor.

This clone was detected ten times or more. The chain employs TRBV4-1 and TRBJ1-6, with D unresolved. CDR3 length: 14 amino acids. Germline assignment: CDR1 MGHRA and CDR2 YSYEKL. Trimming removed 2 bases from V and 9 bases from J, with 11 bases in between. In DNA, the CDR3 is TGCGCCAGCAGCCAAACCAGGTTGCTTTCACCCCTCCACTTT. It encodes CASSQTRLLSPLHF.

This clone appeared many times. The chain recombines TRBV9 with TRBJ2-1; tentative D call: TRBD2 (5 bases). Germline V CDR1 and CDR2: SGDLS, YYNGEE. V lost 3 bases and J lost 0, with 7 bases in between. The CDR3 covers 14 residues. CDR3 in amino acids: CASSGTSSYNEQFF. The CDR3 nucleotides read TGTGCCAGCAGCGGGACTTCCTCCTACAATGAGCAGTTCTTC.

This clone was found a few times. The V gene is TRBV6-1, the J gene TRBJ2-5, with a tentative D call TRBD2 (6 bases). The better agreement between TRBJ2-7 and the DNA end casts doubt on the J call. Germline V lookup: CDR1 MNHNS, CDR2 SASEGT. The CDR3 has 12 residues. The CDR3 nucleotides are TGTGCCAGCCTTGGGGAGGACTACGAGCAGTACTTC. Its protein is CASLGEDYEQYF.

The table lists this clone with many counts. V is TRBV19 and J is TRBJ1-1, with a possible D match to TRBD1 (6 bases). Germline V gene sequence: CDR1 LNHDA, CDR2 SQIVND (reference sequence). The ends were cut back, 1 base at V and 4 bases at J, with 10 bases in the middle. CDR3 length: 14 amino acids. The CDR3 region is CASSIGDRFTEAFF. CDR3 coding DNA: TGTGCCAGTAGTATAGGAGACAGGTTCACTGAAGCTTTCTTT.

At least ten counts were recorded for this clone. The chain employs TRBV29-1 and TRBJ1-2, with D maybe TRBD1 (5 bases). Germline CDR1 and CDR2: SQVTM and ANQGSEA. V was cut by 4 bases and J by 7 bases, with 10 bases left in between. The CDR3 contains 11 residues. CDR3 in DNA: TGCAGCGTTGGCCAAAGGGGTGGCTACACCTTC. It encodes CSVGQRGGYTF.

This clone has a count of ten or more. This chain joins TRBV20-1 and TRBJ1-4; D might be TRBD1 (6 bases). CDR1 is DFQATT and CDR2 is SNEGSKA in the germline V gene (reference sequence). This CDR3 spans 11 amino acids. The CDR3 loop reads CLSRGNEKLFF. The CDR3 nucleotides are TGCCTCAGCAGGGGAAATGAAAAACTGTTTTTT.

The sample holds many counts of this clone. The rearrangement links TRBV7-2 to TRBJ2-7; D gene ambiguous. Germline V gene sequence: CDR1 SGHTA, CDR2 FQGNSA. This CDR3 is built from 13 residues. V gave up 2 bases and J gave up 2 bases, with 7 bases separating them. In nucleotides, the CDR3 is TGTGCCAGCAGCTTACCATCTACCTACGAGCAGTACTTC. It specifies CASSLPSTYEQYF. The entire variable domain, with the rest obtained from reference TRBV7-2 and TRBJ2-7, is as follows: GAGVSQSPSNKVTEKGKDVELRCDPISGHTALYWYRQSLGQGLEFLIYFQGNSAPDKSGLPSDRFSAERTGGSVSTLTIQRTQQEDSAVYLCASSLPSTYEQYFGPGTRLTVT.